Sequencing of this T cell receptor (beta chain) was carried out in a study of shared clonotypes between healthy human individuals. A word on this clone: Its antigen remains unidentified. Other DNA sequences in this specimen translate into the identical CDR3.

The donors, healthy adults who were HIV-negative, had experienced no recent acute infections or vaccinations. Only Caucasian adults living in Nashville, Tennessee served as donors. CDR3 length: 12 residues. CDR1 is SGHRS, CDR2 YFSETQ, per germline. V dropped 4 bases and J dropped 8; count of bases not matched to a gene: 3. Findings and limits, study-wide: Large sequencing depth failed to make sorted-subset sequencing complete, rarefaction showed. Naive CD4 clonotypes were shared across a handful of donors at roughly 5.5%.

Sequencing was performed with immunoSEQ multiplex PCR; in TCRdb, only in-frame clones are kept and a portion is missing. The sample consists of some 2,500,000 clones, roughly 92% of them appearing once. The V and J genes are TRBV5-1 and TRBJ1-1; 9 nucleotides agree with TRBD1. This TCR was recovered from a man aged 18 to 30 in good health. Some clones in this sample may be carry-over from other donors' samples. Sample: naive CD4+ T cells from PBMCs. Subset described: CD45RA+ positively selected. The CDR3 DNA sequence: TGCGCCAGCAGCCTGGACAGGGGAGAAGCTTTCTTT. Translation gives CASSLDRGEAFF.